Each of the 8 T cell receptor beta chains below was sequenced from the same sample in a study of shared clonotypes between healthy human individuals. The method was immunoSEQ multiplex PCR; TCRdb's version includes in-frame clones alone and lacks a portion of them. The sample includes 100,000 or so clones, 68% seen only once; the top ten take roughly 24%. The specimen sequenced was memory CD8+ T cells sorted from blood. Documented subset: CD45RO+ cells pooled with CCR7-negative TemRA cells. Source of these receptors: a woman aged 25 to 45 in good health.

Notes on this clone: This may be a read error: a much more frequent sequence differs by one nucleotide. The chain links TRBV11-2 to TRBJ2-7, with 9 bases aligning to TRBD2. This CDR3 spans 14 amino acids. The germline V gene has CDR1 SGHAT and CDR2 FQNNGV. V lost 5 bases, J lost 3 bases, and 5 bases stayed unmatched. CDR3 bases: TGTGCCAGCAGCCGACCAGCGGGAGGCTACGAGCAGTACTTC. Translation: CASSRPAGGYEQYF.

This clone was seen a handful of times. The sample contains more than one DNA sequence encoding this CDR3. The rearrangement uses TRBV6-4 and TRBJ2-2; D unclear. Trimming removed 0 bases from V and 4 bases from J, with 6 bases in between. The CDR3 has 14 residues. CDR1 and CDR2 (germline): MRHNA, SNTAGT. In nucleotides, the CDR3 is TGTGCCAGCAGTGACTCGAGTAGCACCGGGGAGCTGTTTTTT. This sequence encodes CASSDSSSTGELFF.

The rearrangement joins TRBV5-6 to TRBJ2-5; perhaps TRBD1 as D (5 bases). Judging by the DNA end, TRBJ2-7 fits better; the J call may be wrong. Germline CDR1 is SGHDT and CDR2 is YYEEEE. This CDR3 has 12 residues. DNA for the CDR3: TGTGCCAGCAGCCCCGGACAAGACGAGCAGTACTTC. Translation: CASSPGQDEQYF.

This clone was seen a few times. This rearrangement joins TRBV25-1 to TRBJ2-3, with TRBD2 as a possible D gene (6 bases). The V end was cut by 3 bases, the J end by 0 bases, with 10 bases between. Germline CDR1 and CDR2: MGHDK and SYGVNS. This CDR3 comprises 15 residues. The CDR3 region has the DNA TGTGCCAGCAGTGAGGAGGGGATGAGCACAGATACGCAGTATTTT. Residues: CASSEEGMSTDTQYF.

To note about this clone: Since a far larger clone is one base different, this is likely a read error. As DNA, the CDR3 is TGTGCCAGCAGCTTGTTTTTTTTGGAGGGCGACGAGCAGTACTTC. Amino acid sequence: CASSLFFLEGDEQYF. This sequence joins TRBV5-6 and TRBJ2-7; weak D call: TRBD2 (6 bases). Germline V gene sequence: CDR1 SGHDT, CDR2 YYEEEE. The CDR3 has 15 residues. The V and J ends lost 1 base and 5 bases respectively, with 16 bases between them.

This chain joins TRBV5-1 and TRBJ1-2, with D possibly TRBD1 on 5 matching bases. Germline values: CDR1 SGHRS, CDR2 YFSETQ. Trimming stripped 4 bases from V and 6 bases from J, with 13 bases between. The CDR3 spans 13 residues. CDR3 DNA: TGCGCCAGCAGCCCGCCAAGGGGCGATGGCTACACCTTC. Its protein product is CASSPPRGDGYTF.

This clone was recorded at least ten times. The chain recombines TRBV25-1 with TRBJ1-1, with 10 bases that match TRBD1. The V segment lost 1 base and the J segment 0 bases; nucleotides outside the gene matches: 8. CDR3 size: 18 residues. Germline CDR1 MGHDK, CDR2 SYGVNS. The CDR3 DNA follows: TGTGCCAGCAGTGAATTTTCTCCGGGACAGGGGCTGAACACTGAAGCTTTCTTT. This sequence encodes CASSEFSPGQGLNTEAFF.

The V call is TRBV7-2, the J call TRBJ2-7; the D gene is possibly TRBD2 (5 bases). The ends were cut back, 5 bases at V and 2 bases at J, with 7 bases in the middle. Germline V gene lookup returns CDR1 SGHTA and CDR2 FQGNSA. There are 12 residues in the CDR3. The CDR3 nucleotides are TGTGCCAGCAGCCCCGGGACCTACGAGCAGTACTTC. Encoded protein: CASSPGTYEQYF.